This T cell receptor beta chain was sequenced for a study of identical twins. Whole-study findings and limits: Models underpredicted monozygotic twin sharing of out-of-frame TCR alpha.

One entry per CDR3 protein results from TCRdb running MiXCR on the 5' RACE reads. The sample records about 470,000 distinct CDR3 sequences, roughly 26% being singletons. Turning to this clonotype: Its antigen is not known.

This CDR3 is 15 amino acids long. Germline trimming cut 4 bases from V and 7 bases from J; bases unmatched to any gene: 8. From germline, CDR1 is LGHDT and CDR2 YNNKEL (reference sequence). These sequences were also reported in another study, on T cells expressing NK-cell markers.

The J gene is TRBJ2-1, the V gene TRBV3-1, with 9 nucleotides matching TRBD2. The sequence was obtained from a woman under 30 in good health. Specimen: CD4+ T cells sorted from blood. The CDR3 bases are TGTGCCAGCAGCCCCGTAGCGGGAGCGGGGAATGAGCAGTTCTTC. Translation: CASSPVAGAGNEQFF.